Given below is one T cell receptor (beta chain) in context. Antigen: not known. The intended depth for sequencing was 1 in 200,000 to 1 in 1 million T cells. TCRdb's copy holds only in-frame clones and misses some; the assay was immunoSEQ multiplex PCR. Of roughly 23,000 clones in the sample, about 78% were seen once. The sample is drawn from a study of cytotoxic CD8 clonotypes in ibrutinib-treated CLL. Study-level information: Recorded responses included some 24 partial and 2 complete; following median around 68 months, approximately 14 stayed remitted and about 12 progressed.

Study-level findings and limits: The study found public clonotypes uncommon, contracting or stable on treatment. Measured clonality at baseline was greater than in age-matched healthy donors and tracked with circulating CD8+ T-cell counts.

The source of this sequence is a human donor with chronic lymphocytic leukemia. The sequenced sample was PBMCs, obtained before ibrutinib treatment.

The CDR3 sequence is CASSIAGETQYF. Here the CDR3 DNA reads TGTGCCAGTAGTATAGCAGGGGAGACCCAGTACTTC. The chain uses TRBV19 and TRBJ2-5; a possible D gene is TRBD1 (5 bases). The CDR3 has 12 residues. Germline CDR1 is LNHDA and CDR2 is SQIVND (reference sequence). V lost 1 base and J 5 bases, leaving 5 bases between the germline ends.